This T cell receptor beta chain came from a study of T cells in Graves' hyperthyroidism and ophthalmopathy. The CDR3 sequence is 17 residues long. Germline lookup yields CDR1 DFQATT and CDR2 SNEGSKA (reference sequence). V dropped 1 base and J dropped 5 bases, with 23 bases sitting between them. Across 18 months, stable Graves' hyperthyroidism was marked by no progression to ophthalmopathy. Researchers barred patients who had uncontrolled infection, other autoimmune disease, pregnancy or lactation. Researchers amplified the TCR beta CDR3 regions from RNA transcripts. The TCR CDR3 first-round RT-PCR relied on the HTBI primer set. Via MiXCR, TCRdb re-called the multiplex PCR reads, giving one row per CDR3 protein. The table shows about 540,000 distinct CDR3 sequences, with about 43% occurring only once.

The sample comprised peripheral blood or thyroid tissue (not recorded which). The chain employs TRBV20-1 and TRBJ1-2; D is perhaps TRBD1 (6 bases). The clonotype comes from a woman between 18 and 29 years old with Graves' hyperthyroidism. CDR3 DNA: TGCAGTGCTAGAGGGGGGCGGGAGGGCCCAGAGGGTTATGGCTACACCTTC. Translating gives CSARGGREGPEGYGYTF.